Listed below are T cell receptor beta chains from one sample, sequenced in a study of human T cells and chemical hapten exposure. TCRdb re-analysed the RACE reads in MiXCR, keeping a single row per CDR3 protein. The sample contains a few hundred thousand distinct CDR3 sequences, over 5% of which appear only once. Material: whole blood, obtained in connection with sensitization to the hapten diphenylcyclopropenone (DPC). Receptors originate from a young woman with alopecia areata. Some clones in this sample may be carry-over from other donors' samples. Both conserved end residues are part of each CDR3. Fields, in order: CDR3 protein, clone size, V gene, J gene. Clone size is stated in some rows and not others, as once, few, many or a class when expanded.

cdr3_aa: CSVPRGLSNTEAFF; clone_size: .; v_call: TRBV29-1; j_call: TRBJ1-1
cdr3_aa: CATASGTGASIEQFF; clone_size: .; v_call: TRBV24-1; j_call: TRBJ2-1
cdr3_aa: CASSYSKTLTDESYGYTF; clone_size: .; v_call: TRBV6-6; j_call: TRBJ1-2
cdr3_aa: CASSAGYNEQFF; clone_size: few; v_call: TRBV25-1; j_call: TRBJ2-1
cdr3_aa: CAISDLGQGEVYGYTF; clone_size: few; v_call: TRBV10-3; j_call: TRBJ1-2
cdr3_aa: CASGRQNLYGYTF; clone_size: .; v_call: TRBV6-2/TRBV6-3; j_call: TRBJ1-2
cdr3_aa: CASSHDFYEQYF; clone_size: many; v_call: TRBV19; j_call: TRBJ2-7
cdr3_aa: CASSLVSSGEQYF; clone_size: many; v_call: TRBV5-1; j_call: TRBJ2-7
cdr3_aa: CASSQLEKPQYF; clone_size: many; v_call: TRBV7-2; j_call: TRBJ2-5
cdr3_aa: CAISEGGSSYEQYF; clone_size: .; v_call: TRBV10-3; j_call: TRBJ2-7
cdr3_aa: CAISPYPAGSTDTQYF; clone_size: many; v_call: TRBV10-3; j_call: TRBJ2-3
cdr3_aa: CASSANLARAGASDTQYF; clone_size: .; v_call: TRBV10-2; j_call: TRBJ2-3
cdr3_aa: CASSLDRDYGYTF; clone_size: many; v_call: TRBV7-2; j_call: TRBJ1-2
cdr3_aa: CSASSGQPVYGYTF; clone_size: few; v_call: TRBV20-1; j_call: TRBJ1-2
cdr3_aa: CASSQVQRGYNEQFF; clone_size: few; v_call: TRBV4-3; j_call: TRBJ2-1
cdr3_aa: CATARQGSFTDTQYF; clone_size: many; v_call: TRBV2; j_call: TRBJ2-3
cdr3_aa: CASSLESGGPDTQYF; clone_size: many; v_call: TRBV7-8; j_call: TRBJ2-3
cdr3_aa: CSARVPSGDNSPLHF; clone_size: .; v_call: TRBV20-1; j_call: TRBJ1-6
cdr3_aa: CASSYPGGRTGELFF; clone_size: many; v_call: TRBV6-6; j_call: TRBJ2-2
cdr3_aa: CASSYSVPDGSNQPQHF; clone_size: .; v_call: TRBV6-5; j_call: TRBJ1-5
cdr3_aa: CASSPNSGGLNIQYF; clone_size: .; v_call: TRBV7-2; j_call: TRBJ2-4
cdr3_aa: CASSQGTTGGRETQYF; clone_size: .; v_call: TRBV3-1; j_call: TRBJ2-5
cdr3_aa: CASSLSQGASSPLHF; clone_size: many; v_call: TRBV27; j_call: TRBJ1-6
cdr3_aa: CASSTITGWRELFF; clone_size: few; v_call: TRBV28; j_call: TRBJ2-2
cdr3_aa: CASSDGLNTEAFF; clone_size: few; v_call: TRBV2; j_call: TRBJ1-1
cdr3_aa: CASSQSGAGATDTQYF; clone_size: many; v_call: TRBV5-1; j_call: TRBJ2-3
cdr3_aa: CASSEDREPGYTF; clone_size: .; v_call: TRBV6-2/TRBV6-3; j_call: TRBJ1-2
cdr3_aa: CASAGGSNEKLFF; clone_size: .; v_call: TRBV2; j_call: TRBJ1-4
cdr3_aa: CASSSLAGGSYEQYF; clone_size: many; v_call: TRBV5-1; j_call: TRBJ2-7
cdr3_aa: CASSLALAAPYNEQFF; clone_size: many; v_call: TRBV12-3/TRBV12-4; j_call: TRBJ2-1
cdr3_aa: CSALSGELGEQYF; clone_size: many; v_call: TRBV20-1; j_call: TRBJ2-7